This TCR beta chain was obtained from a study of blood T cell repertoires in COVID-19 (dated by TCRdb to the early 2020s). In the study overall: Samples covering the acute and convalescent phases of COVID-19 were provided by collaborators in the United States, Italy and Spain. The material from the prospective study consisted of cDNA or gDNA derived from T cells, B-cell-depleted T cells, or PBMCs. Deeply sampled blood TCRbeta repertoires from subjects exposed to, actively infected with, or recovered from COVID-19 were included in the dataset. The repertoires were released in a freely available public database intended as a resource for research on the immune response to SARS-CoV-2. Samples were obtained from the ongoing ImmuneRACE study (first 160 participants) and from roughly 1,300 subjects provided by 6 global collaborators. The sample metadata nearly always contained a de-identified subject ID, COVID-19 status, age in years and sex. Where HLA class I and class II types were available, the types were taken from metadata supplied by the sample provider, not from assay-based typing.

The immunoSEQ Assay, a bias-controlled multiplex PCR, was used to amplify TCRbeta CDR3 regions from genomic DNA. As for the authors' bioinformatics: Nucleated cell counts per sample were estimated from amplification of reference gene primers within the assay. To quantify the absolute abundance of each unique TCRbeta CDR3 rearrangement, sequence reads were collapsed and filtered. For each sample, productive Simpson clonality was calculated as the square root of Simpson's diversity index across productive rearrangements. This immuneACCESS table, as held by TCRdb, lists in-frame sequences with V and J called but not all clones. Of the missing ones, under half trace to an unresolved V gene in checked studies; the others have no known cause. Clonal size and the V and J genes are those of that table, whereas D and trimming came from the DNA. Here the sample has just over 80,000 clones; approximately 80% occur a single time. Approximately 44% of the sample is in the top ten clones.

Overall study outcomes, separate from this receptor: The amount of clinical and demographic metadata varied by source and participant and was provided uncurated.

A note on this clone: This clone's antigen is unknown. No quality values exist for individual bases; no much larger clone is one base distant.

Whole blood was collected in K2EDTA tubes by collaborating institutions according to the institutions' own protocols. For TCRbeta analysis, collaborators shipped samples as frozen whole blood, isolated PBMCs, or DNA extracted from either of those sample types. The CDR3 contains 14 residues, cysteine and phenylalanine counted. This entry keeps only the CDR3 DNA: 42 bases, framed from base 1. CDR1 SGHAT and CDR2 FQNNGV are derived from the germline V gene. V gives up 5 bases and J gives up 4 bases, and the segment between their germline ends measures 12 bases. The receptor was derived from an older man with acute or convalescent COVID-19. Specimen: peripheral blood. This receptor chain uses TRBV11-2 and TRBJ1-5; a tentative D match to TRBD1 spans 6 bases. Here the CDR3 is given as CASSLQQGNQPQHF. DNA sequence: TGTGCCAGCAGCCTACAACAGGGAAATCAGCCCCAGCATTTT.